This T cell receptor beta chain came from a study of shared clonotypes between healthy human individuals. General study findings and limits: Shared across several donors were 4% to 5% of the naive CD4 clonotypes. Blood was the only sampled material, and tissue repertoires likely differ.

V lost 4 bases and J 5 bases, leaving 26 bases between the germline ends. Germline values: CDR1 SGHNT, CDR2 YYREEE (reference sequence). The CDR3 has 18 residues. This clone was recorded only once. The antigen is unknown. The material for each subset, its genomic DNA, was split evenly across several immunoSEQ plates. TCRdb's table, derived via immunoSEQ multiplex PCR, lists solely in-frame clones and lacks some. The sample consists of millions of clones, roughly 94% of them appearing once. Naive CD8 cells comprised CD45RO-negative, CCR7-positively selected cells, excluding terminally differentiated effector memory CD45RA+ cells.

Specimen: naive CD8+ T cells sorted from blood. This TCR derives from a man between 18 and 35 years old in good health. This chain connects TRBV5-4 to TRBJ2-3, with D possibly matching TRBD1 (6 bases). CDR3 DNA: TGTGCCAGCAGCAATTGGAAATTAGTGGGTCGGACAGAAGATACGCAGTATTTT. It specifies CASSNWKLVGRTEDTQYF.